This TCR beta chain was identified in a study of T cell changes during pregnancy in multiple sclerosis (dated by TCRdb to about 2019). As for the study more broadly: In women with multiple sclerosis, the researchers looked at how the T cell repertoire shifted as pregnancy progressed.

The method was the immunoSEQ multiplex PCR assay. The source is immuneACCESS, and TCRdb retained only in-frame sequences with V and J called. Part of the clones is not carried over; for the studies checked, unresolved V genes explain less than half of this, and the remainder is unexplained. The sample table holds over 80,000 clones, of which just over 90% were seen once. The leading ten clones occupy 0.76% of the sample. Points on this clone: Its target antigen remains unknown. Per-base qualities were not stored, and no clone one base away is much larger.

The CDR3 contains 15 residues, cysteine and phenylalanine counted. The CDR3 DNA has 45 bases and is translated from base 1. CDR1 LNHDA and CDR2 SQIVND are derived from the germline V gene (reference sequence). Trimming removed 3 bases from V and 0 bases from J, leaving 11 bases between the germline ends. Sequencing used peripheral blood, obtained in the second trimester of pregnancy. This sequence was found in a female donor in good health, enrolled as a control in a pregnancy study. In this chain, TRBV19 is recombined with TRBJ2-5, and possibly TRBD2, on 5 matching bases. The CDR3 protein sequence reads: CASSIGRLNQETQYF. The DNA sequence reads TGTGCCAGTAGTATCGGCAGACTAAACCAAGAGACCCAGTACTTC.